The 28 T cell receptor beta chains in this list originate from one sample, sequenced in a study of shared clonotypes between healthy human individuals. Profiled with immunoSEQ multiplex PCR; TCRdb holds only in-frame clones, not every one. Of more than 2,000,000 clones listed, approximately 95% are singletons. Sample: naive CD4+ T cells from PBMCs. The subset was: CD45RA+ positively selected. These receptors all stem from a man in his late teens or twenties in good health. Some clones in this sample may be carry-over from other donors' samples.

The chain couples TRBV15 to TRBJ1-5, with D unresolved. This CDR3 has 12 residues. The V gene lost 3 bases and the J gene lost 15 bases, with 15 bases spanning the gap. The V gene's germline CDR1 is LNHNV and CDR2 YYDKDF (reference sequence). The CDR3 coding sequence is TGTGCCACCAGCAGCGGACGTAAGCAGACGCATTTT. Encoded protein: CATSSGRKQTHF.

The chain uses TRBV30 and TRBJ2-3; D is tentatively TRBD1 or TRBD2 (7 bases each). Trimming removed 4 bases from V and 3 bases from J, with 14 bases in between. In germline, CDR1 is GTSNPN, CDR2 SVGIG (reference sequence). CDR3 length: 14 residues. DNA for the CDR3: TGTGCCTGGAACCAGGGGGGGAGGACAGATACGCAGTATTTT. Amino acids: CAWNQGGRTDTQYF.

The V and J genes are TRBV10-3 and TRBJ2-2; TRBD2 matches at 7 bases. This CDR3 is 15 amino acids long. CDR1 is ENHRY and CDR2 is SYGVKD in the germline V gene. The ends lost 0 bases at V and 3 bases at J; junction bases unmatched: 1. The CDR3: CAISESREYTGELFF. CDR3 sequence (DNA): TGTGCCATCAGTGAGTCGCGGGAGTACACCGGGGAGCTGTTTTTT.

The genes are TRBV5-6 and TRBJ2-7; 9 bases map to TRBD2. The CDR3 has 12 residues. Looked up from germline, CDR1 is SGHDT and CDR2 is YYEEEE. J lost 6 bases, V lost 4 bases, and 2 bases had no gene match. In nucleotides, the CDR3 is TGTGCCAGCAGCGAGACTAGCGGCGAGCAGTACTTC. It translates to CASSETSGEQYF.

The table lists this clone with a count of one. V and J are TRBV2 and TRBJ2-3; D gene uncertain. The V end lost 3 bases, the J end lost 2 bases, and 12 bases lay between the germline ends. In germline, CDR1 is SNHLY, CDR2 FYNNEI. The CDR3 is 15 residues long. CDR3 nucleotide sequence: TGTGCCAGCAGTGATCTAGGTGGGCTCACAGATACGCAGTATTTT. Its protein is CASSDLGGLTDTQYF. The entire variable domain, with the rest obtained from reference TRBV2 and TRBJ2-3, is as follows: EPEVTQTPSHQVTQMGQEVILRCVPISNHLYFYWYRQILGQKVEFLVSFYNNEISEKSEIFDDQFSVERPDGSNFTLKIRSTKLEDSAMYFCASSDLGGLTDTQYFGPGTRLTVL.

CDR3 sequence: CASILPGGTEAFF. The CDR3 DNA is TGTGCCAGCATATTACCGGGGGGGACTGAAGCTTTCTTT. The rearrangement joins TRBV28 to TRBJ1-1; D may be TRBD1 (5 bases). Trimming took 7 bases from V and 5 from J, leaving 14 bases between them. Germline assignment: CDR1 MDHEN and CDR2 SYDVKM. This CDR3 is built from 13 residues.

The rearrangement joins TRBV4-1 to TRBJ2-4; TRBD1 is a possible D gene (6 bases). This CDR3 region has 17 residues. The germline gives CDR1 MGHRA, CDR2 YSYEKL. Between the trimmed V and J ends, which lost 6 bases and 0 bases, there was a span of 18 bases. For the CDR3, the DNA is TGCGCCAGCAGGAACATGCAGGACAGCCTAGCCAAAAACATTCAGTACTTC. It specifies CASRNMQDSLAKNIQYF.

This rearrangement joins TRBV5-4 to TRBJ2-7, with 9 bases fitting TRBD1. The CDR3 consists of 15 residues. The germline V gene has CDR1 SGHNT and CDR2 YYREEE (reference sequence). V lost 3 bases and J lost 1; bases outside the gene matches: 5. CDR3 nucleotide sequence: TGTGCCAGCAGCTCCACCGGGACAGGGTCCTACGAGCAGTACTTC. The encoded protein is CASSSTGTGSYEQYF.

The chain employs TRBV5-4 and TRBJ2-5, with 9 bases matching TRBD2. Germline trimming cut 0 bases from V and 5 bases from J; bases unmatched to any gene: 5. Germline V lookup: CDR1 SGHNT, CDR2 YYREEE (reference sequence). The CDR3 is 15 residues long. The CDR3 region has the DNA TGTGCCAGCAGCTTGGGTAGCGGGAGCAGCGAGACCCAGTACTTC. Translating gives CASSLGSGSSETQYF.

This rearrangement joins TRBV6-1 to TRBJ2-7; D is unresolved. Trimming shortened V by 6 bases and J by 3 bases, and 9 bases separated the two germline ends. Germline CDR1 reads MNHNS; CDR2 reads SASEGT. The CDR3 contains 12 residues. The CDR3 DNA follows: TGTGCCAGCAGCGGTCACCACTACGAGCAGTACTTC. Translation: CASSGHHYEQYF.

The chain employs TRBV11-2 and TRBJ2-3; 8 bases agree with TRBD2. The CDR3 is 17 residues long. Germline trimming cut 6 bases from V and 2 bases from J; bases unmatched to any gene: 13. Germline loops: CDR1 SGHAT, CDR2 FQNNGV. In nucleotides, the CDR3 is TGTGCCAGCAGTTACCGGGGGGGGCAGGCACACACAGATACGCAGTATTTT. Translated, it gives CASSYRGGQAHTDTQYF.

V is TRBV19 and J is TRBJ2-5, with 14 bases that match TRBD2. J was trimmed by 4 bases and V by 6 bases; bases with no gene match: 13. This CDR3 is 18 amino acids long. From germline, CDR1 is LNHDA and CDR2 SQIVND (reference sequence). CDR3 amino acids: CASSPGTPGTSGGETQYF. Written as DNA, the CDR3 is TGTGCCAGTAGCCCTGGGACTCCCGGGACTAGCGGGGGAGAGACCCAGTACTTC.

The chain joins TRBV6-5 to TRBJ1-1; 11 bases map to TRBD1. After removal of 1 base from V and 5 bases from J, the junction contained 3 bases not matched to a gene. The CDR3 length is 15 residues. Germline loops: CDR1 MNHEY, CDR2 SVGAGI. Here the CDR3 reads CASSYWDRGLTEAFF. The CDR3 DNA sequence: TGTGCCAGCAGTTACTGGGACAGGGGGTTGACTGAAGCTTTCTTT.

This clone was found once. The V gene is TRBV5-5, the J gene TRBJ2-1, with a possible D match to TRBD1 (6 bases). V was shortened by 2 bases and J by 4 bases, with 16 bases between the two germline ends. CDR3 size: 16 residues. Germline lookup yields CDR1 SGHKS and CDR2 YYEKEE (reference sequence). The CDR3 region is CASSLNLGQLYNEQFF. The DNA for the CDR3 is TGTGCCAGCAGCTTAAACCTCGGACAGCTATACAATGAGCAGTTCTTC.

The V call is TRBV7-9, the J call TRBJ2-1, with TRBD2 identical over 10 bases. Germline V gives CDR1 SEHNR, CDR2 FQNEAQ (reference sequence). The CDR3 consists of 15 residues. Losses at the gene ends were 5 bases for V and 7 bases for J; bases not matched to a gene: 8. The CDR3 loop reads CASSLTSGSVNEQFF. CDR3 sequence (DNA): TGTGCCAGCAGCCTGACTAGCGGGTCTGTTAATGAGCAGTTCTTC.

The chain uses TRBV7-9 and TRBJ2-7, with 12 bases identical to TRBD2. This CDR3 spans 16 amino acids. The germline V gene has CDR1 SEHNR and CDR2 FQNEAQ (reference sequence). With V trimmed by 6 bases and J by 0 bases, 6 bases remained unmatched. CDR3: CASSSTSGRTSYEQYF. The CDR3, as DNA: TGTGCCAGCAGTTCAACTAGCGGGAGGACCTCCTACGAGCAGTACTTC.

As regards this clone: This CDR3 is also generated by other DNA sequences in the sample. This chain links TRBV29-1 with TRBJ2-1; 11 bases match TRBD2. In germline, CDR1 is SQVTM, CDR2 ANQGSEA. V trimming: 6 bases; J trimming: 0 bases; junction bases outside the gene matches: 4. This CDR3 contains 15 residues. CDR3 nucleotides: TGCAGCGTCGGGACTAGCGGAAGCTCCTACAATGAGCAGTTCTTC. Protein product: CSVGTSGSSYNEQFF.

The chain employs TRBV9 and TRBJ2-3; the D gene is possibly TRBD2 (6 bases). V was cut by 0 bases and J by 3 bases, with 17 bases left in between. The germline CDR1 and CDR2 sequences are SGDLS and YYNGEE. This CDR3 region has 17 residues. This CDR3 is CASSVATSSDGTDTQYF. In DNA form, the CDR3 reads TGTGCCAGCAGCGTAGCTACATCTAGCGACGGGACAGATACGCAGTATTTT. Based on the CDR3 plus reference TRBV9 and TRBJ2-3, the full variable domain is DSGVTQTPKHLITATGQRVTLRCSPRSGDLSVYWYQQSLDQGLQFLIQYYNGEERAKGNILERFSAQQFPDLHSELNLSSLELGDSALYFCASSVATSSDGTDTQYFGPGTRLTVL.

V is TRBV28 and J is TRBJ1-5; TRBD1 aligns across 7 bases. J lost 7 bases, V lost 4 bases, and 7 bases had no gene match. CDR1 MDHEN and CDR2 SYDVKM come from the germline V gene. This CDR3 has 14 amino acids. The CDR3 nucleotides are TGTGCCAGCAGTTACCCCAGGGGGAAACAGCCCCAGCATTTT. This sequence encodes CASSYPRGKQPQHF.

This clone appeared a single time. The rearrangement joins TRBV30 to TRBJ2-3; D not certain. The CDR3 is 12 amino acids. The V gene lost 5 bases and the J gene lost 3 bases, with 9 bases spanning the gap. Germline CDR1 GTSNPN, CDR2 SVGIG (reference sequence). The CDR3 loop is CAWYQITDTQYF. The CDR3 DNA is TGTGCCTGGTACCAGATAACAGATACGCAGTATTTT.

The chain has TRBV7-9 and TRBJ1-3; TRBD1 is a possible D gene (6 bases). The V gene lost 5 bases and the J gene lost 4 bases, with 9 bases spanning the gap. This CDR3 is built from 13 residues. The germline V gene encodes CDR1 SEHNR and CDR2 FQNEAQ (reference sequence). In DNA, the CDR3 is TGTGCCAGCAGCGAACAGGGCGGAAACACCATATATTTT. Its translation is CASSEQGGNTIYF.

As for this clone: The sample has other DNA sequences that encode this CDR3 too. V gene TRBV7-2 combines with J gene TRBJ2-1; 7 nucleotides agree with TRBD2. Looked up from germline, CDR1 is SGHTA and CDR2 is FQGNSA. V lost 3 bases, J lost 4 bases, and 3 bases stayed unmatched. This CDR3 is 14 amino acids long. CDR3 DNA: TGTGCCAGCAGCTTGGGAGGGTCATACAATGAGCAGTTCTTC. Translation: CASSLGGSYNEQFF.

The DNA for the CDR3 is TGTGCCAGCAGTTTATTCGCAGATACGCAGTATTTT. As protein: CASSLFADTQYF. This chain connects TRBV28 to TRBJ2-3; D gene unclear. Trimming left V 1 base short and J 4 bases short, with 3 bases between. The CDR3 is 12 amino acids. Germline CDR1 MDHEN, CDR2 SYDVKM.

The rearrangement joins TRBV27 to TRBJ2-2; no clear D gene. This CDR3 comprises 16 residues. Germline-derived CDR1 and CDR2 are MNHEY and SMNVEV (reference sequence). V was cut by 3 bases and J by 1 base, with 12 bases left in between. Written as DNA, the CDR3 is TGTGCCAGCAGTTTTAGGACCCCAAAGAACACCGGGGAGCTGTTTTTT. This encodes CASSFRTPKNTGELFF.

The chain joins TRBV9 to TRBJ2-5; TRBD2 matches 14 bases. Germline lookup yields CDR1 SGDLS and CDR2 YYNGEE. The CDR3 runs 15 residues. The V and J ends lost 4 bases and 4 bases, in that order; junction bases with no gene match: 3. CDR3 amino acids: CASSPGTSGGETQYF. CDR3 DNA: TGTGCCAGCAGCCCCGGGACTAGCGGGGGAGAGACCCAGTACTTC.

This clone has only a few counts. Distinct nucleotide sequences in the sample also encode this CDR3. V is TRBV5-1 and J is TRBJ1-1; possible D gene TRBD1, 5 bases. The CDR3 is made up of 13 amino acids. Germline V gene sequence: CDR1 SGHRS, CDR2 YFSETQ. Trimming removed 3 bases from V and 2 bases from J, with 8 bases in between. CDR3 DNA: TGCGCCAGCAGCTGGGGCCTTAACACTGAAGCTTTCTTT. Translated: CASSWGLNTEAFF.

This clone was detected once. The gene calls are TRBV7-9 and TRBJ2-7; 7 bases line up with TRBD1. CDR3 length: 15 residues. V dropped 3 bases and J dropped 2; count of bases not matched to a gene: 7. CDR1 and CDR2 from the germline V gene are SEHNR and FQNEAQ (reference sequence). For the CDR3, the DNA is TGTGCCAGCAGCTTTGGGACAGTCAGAACCTACGAGCAGTACTTC. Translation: CASSFGTVRTYEQYF.

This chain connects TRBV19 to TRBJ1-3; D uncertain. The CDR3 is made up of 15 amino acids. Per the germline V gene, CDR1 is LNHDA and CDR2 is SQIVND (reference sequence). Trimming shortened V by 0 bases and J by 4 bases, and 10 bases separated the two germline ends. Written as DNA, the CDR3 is TGTGCCAGTAGTATAGATGCCACGACGGGAAACACCATATATTTT. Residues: CASSIDATTGNTIYF.